This TCR beta chain was sequenced during a study of beta chain features in type 1 diabetes. CDR3 length: 16 amino acids. Germline CDR1 reads SGHAT; CDR2 reads FQNNGV. The junction had 9 bases not matched to a gene; V was cut back by 5 bases and J by 1 base. On average, the one heparinised blood draw given by each donor was around 120 mL. CD4+ naive, central memory, regulatory and stem cell-like memory subsets were isolated by sorting on CD45RO/CCR7/CD25/CD127/CD95/CD27. The whole isolated RNA underwent reverse transcription, so sequencing captured expressed TCRB transcripts. Profiling relied on immunoSEQ multiplex PCR, and the TCRdb table lists in-frame clones only, not all of them. Here the sample spans some 300,000 clones, roughly 8% being singletons.

The receptor was isolated from a young woman in good health. The material sequenced was central memory CD4+ T cells from blood. V gene TRBV11-2 combines with J gene TRBJ2-3; 7 bases are shared with TRBD1. The CDR3 region has the DNA TGTGCCAGCAGCATTCGGCCCGGGACAGGCACAGATACGCAGTATTTT. It translates to CASSIRPGTGTDTQYF.